This entry features one T cell receptor (beta chain) sequence. This entry comes from a study of blood T cell repertoires in COVID-19. The CDR3 totals 15 residues. CDR1 is MDHEN, CDR2 SYDVKM, per germline. V lost 6 bases and J 2 bases, leaving 15 bases between the germline ends. Generated by immunoSEQ multiplex PCR, the TCRdb table keeps only in-frame clones and is missing some. This table has approximately 130,000 clones, about four fifths appearing once. Sequencing was carried out using peripheral blood. The TCR originated in a man older than 75 with acute or convalescent COVID-19. V usage is TRBV28 and J usage is TRBJ2-3; no clear D gene. The CDR3 region has the DNA TGTGCCAGCAGCAAGAGGCTAGGTAACACAGATACGCAGTATTTT. It translates to CASSKRLGNTDTQYF.